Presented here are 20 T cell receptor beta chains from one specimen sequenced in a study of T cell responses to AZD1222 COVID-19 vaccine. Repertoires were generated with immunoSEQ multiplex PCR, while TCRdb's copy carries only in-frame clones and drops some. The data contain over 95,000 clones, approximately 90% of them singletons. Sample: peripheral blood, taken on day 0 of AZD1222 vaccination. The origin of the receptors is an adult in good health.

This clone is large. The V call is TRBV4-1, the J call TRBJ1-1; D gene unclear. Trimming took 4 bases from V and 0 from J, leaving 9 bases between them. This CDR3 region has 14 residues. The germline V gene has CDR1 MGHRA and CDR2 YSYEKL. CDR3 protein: CASSLGPMNTEAFF. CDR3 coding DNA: TGCGCCAGCAGCCTAGGGCCGATGAACACTGAAGCTTTCTTT.

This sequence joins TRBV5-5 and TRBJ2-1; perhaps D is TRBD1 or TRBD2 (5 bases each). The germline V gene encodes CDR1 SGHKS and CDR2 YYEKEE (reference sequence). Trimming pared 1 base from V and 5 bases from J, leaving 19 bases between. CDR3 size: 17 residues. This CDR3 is CASSLMVGAMGDNEQFF. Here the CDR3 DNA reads TGTGCCAGCAGCTTGATGGTCGGGGCAATGGGAGACAATGAGCAGTTCTTC.

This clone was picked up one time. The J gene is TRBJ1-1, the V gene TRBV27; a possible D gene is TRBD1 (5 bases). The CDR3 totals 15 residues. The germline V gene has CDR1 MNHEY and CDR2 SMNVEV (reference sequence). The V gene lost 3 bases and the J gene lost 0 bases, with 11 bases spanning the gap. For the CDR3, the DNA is TGTGCCAGCAGTTTCCCCGACAGAGTGAACACTGAAGCTTTCTTT. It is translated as CASSFPDRVNTEAFF.

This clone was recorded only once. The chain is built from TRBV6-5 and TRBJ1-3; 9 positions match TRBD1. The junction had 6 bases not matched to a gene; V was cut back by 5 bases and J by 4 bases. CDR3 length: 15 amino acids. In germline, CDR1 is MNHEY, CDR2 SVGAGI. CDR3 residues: CASSRQGQGGNTIYF. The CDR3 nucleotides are TGTGCCAGCAGTCGACAGGGACAGGGAGGAAACACCATATATTTT.

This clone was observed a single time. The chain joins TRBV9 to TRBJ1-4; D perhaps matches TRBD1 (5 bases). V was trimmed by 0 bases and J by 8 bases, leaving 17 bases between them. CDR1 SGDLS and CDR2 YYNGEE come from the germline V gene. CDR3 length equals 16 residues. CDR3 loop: CASSVDEAGRNEKLFF. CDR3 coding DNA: TGTGCCAGCAGCGTAGATGAGGCAGGGCGGAACGAAAAACTGTTTTTT.

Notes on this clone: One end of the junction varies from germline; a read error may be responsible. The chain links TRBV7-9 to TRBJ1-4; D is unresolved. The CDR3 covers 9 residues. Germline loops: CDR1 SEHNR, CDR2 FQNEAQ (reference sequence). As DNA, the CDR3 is TGTGCCAGCAGCCGTGATACTAGTTTT. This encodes CASSRDTSF. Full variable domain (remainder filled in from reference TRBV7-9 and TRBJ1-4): DTGVSQNPRHKITKRGQNVTFRCDPISEHNRLYWYRQTLGQGPEFLTYFQNEAQLEKSRLLSDRFSAERPKGSFSTLEIQRTEQGDSAMYLCASSRDTSFGSGTQLSVL.

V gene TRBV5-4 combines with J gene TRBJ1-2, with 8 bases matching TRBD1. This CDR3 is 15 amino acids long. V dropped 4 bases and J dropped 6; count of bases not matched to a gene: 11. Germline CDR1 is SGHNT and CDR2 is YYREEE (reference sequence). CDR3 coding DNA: TGTGCCAGCAGCGGCGGACAGGGCGGGGTGGATGGCTACACCTTC. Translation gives CASSGGQGGVDGYTF.

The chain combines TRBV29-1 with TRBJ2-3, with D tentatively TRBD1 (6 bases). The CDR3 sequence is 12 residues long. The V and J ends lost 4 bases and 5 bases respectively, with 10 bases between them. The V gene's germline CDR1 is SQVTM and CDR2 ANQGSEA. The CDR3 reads CSVAPGVDTQYF. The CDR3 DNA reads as TGCAGCGTTGCCCCAGGGGTAGATACGCAGTATTTT.

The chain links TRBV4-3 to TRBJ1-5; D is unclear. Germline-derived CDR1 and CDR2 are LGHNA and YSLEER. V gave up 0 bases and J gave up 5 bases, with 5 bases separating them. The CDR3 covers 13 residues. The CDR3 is CASSQDLDQPQHF. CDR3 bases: TGCGCCAGCAGCCAAGATCTCGATCAGCCCCAGCATTTT.

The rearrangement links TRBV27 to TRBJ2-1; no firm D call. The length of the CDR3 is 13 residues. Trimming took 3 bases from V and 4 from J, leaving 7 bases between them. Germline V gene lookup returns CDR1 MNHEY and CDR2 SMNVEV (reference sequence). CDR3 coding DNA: TGTGCCAGCAGTTTTGCCACTTACAATGAGCAGTTCTTC. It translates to CASSFATYNEQFF.

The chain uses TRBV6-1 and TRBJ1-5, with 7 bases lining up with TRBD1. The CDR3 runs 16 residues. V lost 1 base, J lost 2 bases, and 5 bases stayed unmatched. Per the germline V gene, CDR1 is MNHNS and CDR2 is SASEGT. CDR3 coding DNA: TGTGCCAGCAGTGAAGGTTTAGACAGGGGCAATCAGCCCCAGCATTTT. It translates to CASSEGLDRGNQPQHF.

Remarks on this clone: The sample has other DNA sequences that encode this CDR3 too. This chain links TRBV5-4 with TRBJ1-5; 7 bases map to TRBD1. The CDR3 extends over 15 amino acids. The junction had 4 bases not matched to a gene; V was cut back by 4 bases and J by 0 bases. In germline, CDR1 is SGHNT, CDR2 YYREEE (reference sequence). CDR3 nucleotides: TGTGCCAGCAGCCCCGGGACAGATAGCAATCAGCCCCAGCATTTT. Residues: CASSPGTDSNQPQHF. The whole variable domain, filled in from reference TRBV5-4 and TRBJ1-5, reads ETGVTQSPTHLIKTRGQQVTLRCSSQSGHNTVSWYQQALGQGPQFIFQYYREEENGRGNFPPRFSGLQFPNYSSELNVNALELDDSALYLCASSPGTDSNQPQHFGDGTRLSIL.

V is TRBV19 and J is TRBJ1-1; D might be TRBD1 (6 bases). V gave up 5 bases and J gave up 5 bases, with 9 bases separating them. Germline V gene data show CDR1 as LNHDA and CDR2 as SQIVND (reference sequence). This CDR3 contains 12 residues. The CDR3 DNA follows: TGTGCCAGTAGTGTACAGGGAACTGAAGCTTTCTTT. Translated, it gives CASSVQGTEAFF.

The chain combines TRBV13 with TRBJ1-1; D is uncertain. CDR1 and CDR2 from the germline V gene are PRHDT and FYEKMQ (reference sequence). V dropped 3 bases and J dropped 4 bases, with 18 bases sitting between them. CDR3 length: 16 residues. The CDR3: CASSFVETAGTTEAFF. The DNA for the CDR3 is TGTGCCAGCAGCTTCGTAGAAACAGCAGGAACCACTGAAGCTTTCTTT.

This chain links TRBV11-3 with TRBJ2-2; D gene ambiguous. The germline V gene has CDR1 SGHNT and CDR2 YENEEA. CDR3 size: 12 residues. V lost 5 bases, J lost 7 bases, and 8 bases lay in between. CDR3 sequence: CASSPRFGELFF. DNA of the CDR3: TGTGCCAGCAGCCCCCGGTTCGGGGAGCTGTTTTTT. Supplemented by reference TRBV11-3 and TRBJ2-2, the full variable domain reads EAGVVQSPRYKIIEKKQPVAFWCNPISGHNTLYWYLQNLGQGPELLIRYENEEAVDDSQLPKDRFSAERLKGVDSTLKIQPAELGDSAVYLCASSPRFGELFFGEGSRLTVL.

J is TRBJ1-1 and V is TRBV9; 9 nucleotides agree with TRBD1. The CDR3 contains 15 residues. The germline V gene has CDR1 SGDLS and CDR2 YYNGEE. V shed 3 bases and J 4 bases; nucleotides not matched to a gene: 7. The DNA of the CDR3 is TGTGCCAGCAGCGCGGTAACAGGGGGCCTCACTGAAGCTTTCTTT. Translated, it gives CASSAVTGGLTEAFF.

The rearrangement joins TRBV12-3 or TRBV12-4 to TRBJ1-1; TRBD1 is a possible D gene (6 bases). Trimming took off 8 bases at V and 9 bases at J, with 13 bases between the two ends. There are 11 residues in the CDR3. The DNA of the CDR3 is TGTGCCAGCTGGGGGGGGGCTAAAGCTTTCTTT. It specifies CASWGGAKAFF.

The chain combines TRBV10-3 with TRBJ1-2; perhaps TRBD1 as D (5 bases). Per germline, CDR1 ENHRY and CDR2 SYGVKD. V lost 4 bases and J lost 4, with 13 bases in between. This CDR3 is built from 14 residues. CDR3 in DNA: TGTGCCATCAGTGGACGCAGGGAAACCTATGGCTACACCTTC. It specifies CAISGRRETYGYTF.

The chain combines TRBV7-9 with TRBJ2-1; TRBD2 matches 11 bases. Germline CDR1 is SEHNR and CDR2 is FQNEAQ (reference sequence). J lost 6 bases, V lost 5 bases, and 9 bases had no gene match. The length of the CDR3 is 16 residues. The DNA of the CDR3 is TGTGCCAGCAGCATACTAGCGGGAGTAGGACGCAATGAGCAGTTCTTC. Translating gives CASSILAGVGRNEQFF.

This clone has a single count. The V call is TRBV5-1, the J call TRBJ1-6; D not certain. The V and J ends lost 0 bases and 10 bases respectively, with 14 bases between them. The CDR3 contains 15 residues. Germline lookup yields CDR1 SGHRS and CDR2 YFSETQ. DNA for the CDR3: TGCGCCAGCAGCTTGGCTCAAGGGATGGACTCACCCCTCCACTTT. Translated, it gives CASSLAQGMDSPLHF.